This T cell receptor (beta chain) emerged from a study of neoadjuvant anti-PD-1 for oral cavity cancer. The wider study: Around day 43, patients without progression received a fourth nivolumab dose before surgery.

Analysis of PBMCs was direct, with no culture step. Profiled with immunoSEQ multiplex PCR; TCRdb holds only in-frame clones, not every one. The table shows 80,000 to 95,000 clones, with about 84% occurring only once. Germline V lookup: CDR1 SGHDN, CDR2 FVKESK. Unmatched junction bases numbered 9, after V lost 0 bases and J lost 11 bases. The CDR3 has 15 amino acids. V usage is TRBV14 and J usage is TRBJ2-5, with 10 bases fitting TRBD2. Sample: PBMCs, taken before nivolumab (anti-PD-1) treatment. This clonotype was sampled from a person between 40 and 79 years old with oral cavity squamous cell carcinoma. This CDR3 reads CASSQDLSGRGKQYF. CDR3 bases: TGTGCCAGCAGCCAAGATCTAAGCGGGAGGGGGAAACAGTACTTC.